The source of this T cell receptor (beta chain) is a study of blood T cell repertoires in COVID-19. On the study more broadly: T cells, B-cell-depleted T cells, or PBMCs supplied cDNA or gDNA.

The assay was immunoSEQ multiplex PCR, and TCRdb's table has in-frame clones only and misses some. The sample contains under 350,000 clones, about nine tenths of which appear only once. Clinical histories supplied by participants themselves formed the basis of cohort assignment. Two negative PCRs, clearance, or symptom resolution had been documented for recovered Cohort 3 donors. The sample comprised PBMCs or T cells enriched from blood (not recorded which). This sequence was found in a man aged 55 to 70 who had recovered from COVID-19.

CDR3 bases: TGTGCCAGCAGTGAATACAGGTTCCGCCCGACCGGGGAGCTGTTTTTT. Translating gives CASSEYRFRPTGELFF. V usage is TRBV6-1 and J usage is TRBJ2-2; D might be TRBD1 (5 bases). CDR1 is MNHNS, CDR2 SASEGT, per germline. The CDR3 totals 16 residues. Trimming removed 2 bases at V and 5 bases at J, with 15 bases between.